This is a list of T cell receptor beta chains from one sample in a study of memory CD4+ T cells and cytomegalovirus serostatus. Clones were read by immunoSEQ multiplex PCR, and TCRdb kept only the in-frame ones, dropping some. Counted here are about 56,000 clones, about 81% occurring once; the ten biggest clones make up less than 0.5%. The sample consisted of memory CD4+ T cells from blood. These receptor sequences come from an adult in good health and CMV-seronegative. The CDR3 runs from the conserved cysteine through the conserved F or W. Each record gives: J gene, D gene, clone size, V gene, CDR3 DNA, CDR3 protein. D genes are given only for firm matches. Clone size is stated in some rows and not others, as once, few, many or a class when expanded.

J gene: TRBJ1-1
D gene: NA
clone size: few
V gene: TRBV5-6
CDR3 DNA: TGTGCCAGCAGCTTGTGGTTTGGGGAAACTGAAGCTTTCTTT
CDR3 protein: CASSLWFGETEAFF

J gene: TRBJ2-2
D gene: NA
clone size: once
V gene: TRBV5-4
CDR3 DNA: TGTGCCAGCAGCTTAGGGGCAGGCCACACCGGGGAGCTGTTTTTT
CDR3 protein: CASSLGAGHTGELFF

J gene: TRBJ1-2
D gene: NA
clone size: NA
V gene: TRBV7-9
CDR3 DNA: TGTGCCAGCAGCTTAGACGCAGGGGTTCATGGCTACACCTTC
CDR3 protein: CASSLDAGVHGYTF

J gene: TRBJ1-4
D gene: NA
clone size: NA
V gene: TRBV11-1
CDR3 DNA: TGTGCCAGCAGCCCAAGCCTGGAAGGAAGGTTTGAAAAACTGTTTTTT
CDR3 protein: CASSPSLEGRFEKLFF

J gene: TRBJ2-7
D gene: TRBD1
clone size: NA
V gene: TRBV5-1
CDR3 DNA: TGCGCCAGCAGCACAGGGGATCACGAGCAGTACTTC
CDR3 protein: CASSTGDHEQYF

J gene: TRBJ1-4
D gene: NA
clone size: NA
V gene: TRBV19
CDR3 DNA: TGTGCCAGTAGTACGACAGGAACCCAGCGAAAAGAAAAACTGTTTTTT
CDR3 protein: CASSTTGTQRKEKLFF

J gene: TRBJ2-1
D gene: NA
clone size: NA
V gene: TRBV7-9
CDR3 DNA: TGTGCCAGCGCCAGACGACTAGATTACAATGAGCAGTTCTTC
CDR3 protein: CASARRLDYNEQFF

J gene: TRBJ2-1
D gene: TRBD2
clone size: NA
V gene: TRBV5-1
CDR3 DNA: TGCGCCAGCAGCTTGGAGGGGACTAACAACAATGAGCAGTTCTTC
CDR3 protein: CASSLEGTNNNEQFF

J gene: TRBJ2-5
D gene: NA
clone size: NA
V gene: TRBV7-2
CDR3 DNA: TGTGCCAGCAGCTTAGACCCCTTGGGGGCGTACCAAGAGACCCAGTACTTC
CDR3 protein: CASSLDPLGAYQETQYF

J gene: TRBJ2-1
D gene: TRBD2
clone size: NA
V gene: TRBV7-9
CDR3 DNA: TGTGCCAGCAGCTCTCCTACGACTAGCGGCGGTAATGAGCAGTTCTTC
CDR3 protein: CASSSPTTSGGNEQFF

J gene: TRBJ2-5
D gene: NA
clone size: NA
V gene: TRBV10-3
CDR3 DNA: TGTGCCGCGAACGGGGGCAGACAAGAGACCCAGTACTTC
CDR3 protein: CAANGGRQETQYF

J gene: TRBJ1-3
D gene: NA
clone size: NA
V gene: TRBV18
CDR3 DNA: TGTGCCAGCTCACCAATCCCTTTACTCTCGAGGACAGCTGGAAACACCATATATTTT
CDR3 protein: CASSPIPLLSRTAGNTIYF

J gene: TRBJ2-7
D gene: NA
clone size: NA
V gene: TRBV20-1
CDR3 DNA: TGCAGTGCTAGAGCTCCAAACGAGCAGTACTTC
CDR3 protein: CSARAPNEQYF

J gene: TRBJ2-2
D gene: NA
clone size: NA
V gene: TRBV2
CDR3 DNA: TGTGCCAGCAGCAACAGGGACACCGGGGAGCTGTTTTTT
CDR3 protein: CASSNRDTGELFF

J gene: TRBJ2-5
D gene: TRBD1
clone size: NA
V gene: TRBV6-1
CDR3 DNA: TGTGCCAGCAGTGGCCAGATAACAGGGGGCCAGTACTTC
CDR3 protein: CASSGQITGGQYF

J gene: TRBJ2-5
D gene: NA
clone size: NA
V gene: TRBV30
CDR3 DNA: TGTGCCTGGAGGCCCCCCCAAGAGACCCAGTACTTC
CDR3 protein: CAWRPPQETQYF

J gene: TRBJ1-5
D gene: NA
clone size: NA
V gene: TRBV6-4
CDR3 DNA: TGTGCCAGCAGTTTCCGACCGGGACAACACAATCAGCCCCAGCATTTT
CDR3 protein: CASSFRPGQHNQPQHF

J gene: TRBJ1-4
D gene: TRBD1
clone size: NA
V gene: TRBV7-8
CDR3 DNA: TGTGCCAGCAGCTTACAGGGGGGGACTAATGAAAAACTGTTTTTT
CDR3 protein: CASSLQGGTNEKLFF

J gene: TRBJ1-1
D gene: TRBD1
clone size: NA
V gene: TRBV25-1
CDR3 DNA: TGTGCCAGCAGTGAATTAGGAGGGGGCGTGGGGGAGAACACTGAAGCTTTCTTT
CDR3 protein: CASSELGGGVGENTEAFF

J gene: TRBJ1-3
D gene: NA
clone size: NA
V gene: TRBV18
CDR3 DNA: TGTGCCAGCTCACGGGGGCCGTCTGGAAACACCATATATTTT
CDR3 protein: CASSRGPSGNTIYF

J gene: TRBJ1-1
D gene: NA
clone size: NA
V gene: TRBV28
CDR3 DNA: TGTGCCAGCAGTTTGCTGAACACTGAAGCTTTCTTT
CDR3 protein: CASSLLNTEAFF

J gene: TRBJ1-5
D gene: NA
clone size: NA
V gene: TRBV2
CDR3 DNA: TGTGCCAGCAGTGTGGAAGGGAATCAGCCCCAGCATTTT
CDR3 protein: CASSVEGNQPQHF

J gene: TRBJ1-1
D gene: NA
clone size: NA
V gene: TRBV28
CDR3 DNA: TGTGCCAGCAGTTTACGGGGGGACACCCGACTTTGGGAAGCTTTCTTT
CDR3 protein: CASSLRGDTRLWEAFF

J gene: TRBJ2-7
D gene: NA
clone size: NA
V gene: TRBV7-9
CDR3 DNA: TGTGCCAGCAGCCTGAGCTACGAGCAGTACTTC
CDR3 protein: CASSLSYEQYF

J gene: TRBJ2-1
D gene: TRBD2
clone size: NA
V gene: TRBV5-1
CDR3 DNA: TGCGCCAGCTCGACTAGCGGGGGCTTCAGCTCCTACAATGAGCAGTTCTTC
CDR3 protein: CASSTSGGFSSYNEQFF

J gene: TRBJ2-4
D gene: NA
clone size: NA
V gene: TRBV10-3
CDR3 DNA: TGTGCCATCAGTCAAACCGGGACAATAAACATTCAGTACTTC
CDR3 protein: CAISQTGTINIQYF

J gene: TRBJ1-2
D gene: NA
clone size: NA
V gene: TRBV2
CDR3 DNA: TGTGCCAGCGTTTACTCTGCAGGGCCCTATGGCTACACCTTC
CDR3 protein: CASVYSAGPYGYTF

J gene: TRBJ1-5
D gene: NA
clone size: NA
V gene: TRBV18
CDR3 DNA: TGTGCCAGCTCACCACCCACCAGGGGTCAGCCCCAGCATTTT
CDR3 protein: CASSPPTRGQPQHF